Presented here are 16 T cell receptor beta chains from one specimen sequenced in a study of spatial heterogeneity in lung cancer. The study, taken as a whole, reports: Expanded intratumoral alpha and beta TCR counts tracked tumor mutation counts.

The time point here: sample taken at primary tumor resection. TCRdb ran MiXCR on the 5' RACE reads and lists one entry per CDR3 protein. The sample carries approximately 15,000 distinct CDR3 sequences, around 6% recorded once. Their antigens remain unidentified. Sequenced here: lung tumor tissue, sampled at surgery. The origin of the receptors is a male donor with early-stage non-small cell lung cancer.

This clonotype was picked up many times. The rearrangement joins TRBV2 to TRBJ2-5, with 7 positions matching TRBD2. The V and J ends lost 7 bases and 0 bases, in that order; junction bases with no gene match: 14. The germline V gene has CDR1 SNHLY and CDR2 FYNNEI. This CDR3 is 17 amino acids long. The CDR3: CASNTGPPRGYQETQYF. CDR3 bases: TGTGCCAGCAACACCGGGCCCCCGCGGGGGTACCAAGAGACCCAGTACTTC.

This clonotype has a count of ten or more. The V and J genes are TRBV6-2 or TRBV6-3 and TRBJ2-7, with D perhaps TRBD1 (6 bases). The V gene's germline CDR1 is MNHEY and CDR2 SVGEGT. V was pared by 2 bases and J by 2 bases, with 13 bases between. The CDR3 is 15 amino acids. CDR3 region: CASSYPGTPTYEQYF. The CDR3 nucleotides read TGTGCCAGCAGTTACCCCGGGACACCTACCTACGAGCAGTACTTC.

This clonotype showed up many times. This chain connects TRBV28 to TRBJ1-5; D remains ambiguous. CDR1 and CDR2 from the germline V gene are MDHEN and SYDVKM. This CDR3 region has 14 residues. V shed 6 bases and J shed 6 bases, with 15 bases lying between them. The CDR3 here is CASRAGVLAQPQHF. CDR3 sequence (DNA): TGTGCCAGCAGGGCAGGAGTTCTCGCTCAGCCCCAGCATTTT.

This clonotype has at least ten counts. The chain has TRBV28 and TRBJ1-6; D remains ambiguous. The CDR3 extends over 17 amino acids. The germline V gene has CDR1 MDHEN and CDR2 SYDVKM. Trimming left V 5 bases short and J 8 bases short, with 22 bases between. The chain's CDR3 is CASSRRGNPPLDSPLHF. The CDR3 DNA is TGTGCCAGCAGTCGGCGGGGTAACCCTCCCCTGGATTCACCCCTCCACTTT.

This clonotype was detected a few times. The J gene is TRBJ2-1, the V gene TRBV11-1; perhaps TRBD2 as D (5 bases). The CDR3 consists of 15 residues. Trimming took off 2 bases at V and 0 bases at J, with 8 bases between the two ends. Germline V lookup: CDR1 SGHAT, CDR2 FQDESV (reference sequence). CDR3 nucleotides: TGTGCCAGCAGCTTACCGGGGAGCTCCTACAATGAGCAGTTCTTC. Its translation: CASSLPGSSYNEQFF.

This clonotype was seen many times. The chain uses TRBV4-2 and TRBJ2-3, with 7 bases fitting TRBD2. The CDR3 has 15 amino acids. Germline V gives CDR1 LGHNA, CDR2 YNFKEQ. After removal of 0 bases from V and 4 bases from J, the junction contained 4 bases not matched to a gene. CDR3 residues: CASSQDGAGPDTQYF. DNA of the CDR3: TGTGCCAGCAGCCAAGATGGAGCGGGGCCAGATACGCAGTATTTT.

Only a few counts were recorded for this clonotype. The chain is built from TRBV18 and TRBJ1-2; 8 bases align to TRBD1. Looked up from germline, CDR1 is KGHSH and CDR2 is LQKENI. J was trimmed by 8 bases and V by 3 bases; bases with no gene match: 8. The CDR3 runs 14 residues. Here the CDR3 reads CASSPPTGVGGYTF. The CDR3 region has the DNA TGTGCCAGCTCACCTCCGACAGGGGTCGGGGGCTACACCTTC.

In the case of this clonotype: This clone may be a read error of a much larger clone one base away. The V call is TRBV19, the J call TRBJ1-5, with D possibly being TRBD1 (6 bases). The CDR3 totals 14 residues. From germline, CDR1 is LNHDA and CDR2 SQIVND (reference sequence). The CDR3 protein is CTSSEQGGNQPQHF. CDR3 in DNA: TGTACCAGTAGCGAACAGGGAGGGAACCAGCCCCAGCATTTT.

In regard to this clonotype: Since a much larger clone is just one base distant, this may be a read error. The chain's CDR3 is CSAGDTDMQYF. In nucleotides, the CDR3 is TGCAGTGCTGGAGATACAGATATGCAGTATTTT. This chain joins TRBV20-1 and TRBJ2-3; D is unresolved. The germline CDR1 and CDR2 sequences are DFQATT and SNEGSKA (reference sequence). The CDR3 covers 11 residues.

The sample holds many counts of this clonotype. V and J are TRBV29-1 and TRBJ1-1; a possible D gene is TRBD1 (6 bases). V gave up 0 bases and J gave up 6 bases, with 17 bases separating them. Germline V gene sequence: CDR1 SQVTM, CDR2 ANQGSEA. CDR3 length: 15 amino acids. The CDR3 loop reads CSVEDLGGAYPEAFF. In DNA form, the CDR3 reads TGCAGCGTTGAAGATCTAGGGGGGGCATATCCTGAAGCTTTCTTT. The full variable domain, with the rest looked up from reference TRBV29-1 and TRBJ1-1, is SAVISQKPSRDICQRGTSLTIQCQVDSQVTMMFWYRQQPGQSLTLIATANQGSEATYESGFVIDKFPISRPNLTFSTLTVSNMSPEDSSIYLCSVEDLGGAYPEAFFGQGTRLTVV.

This clonotype was recorded many times. V gene TRBV12-3 or TRBV12-4 combines with J gene TRBJ1-1, with D unclear. The CDR3 has 15 amino acids. V lost 6 bases to trimming and J lost 8 bases, with 22 bases between them. The CDR3 bases are TGTGCCAGCAGCCTTAGTCCCCCGAGGGAAGGAGAAGCTTTCTTT. Its translation is CASSLSPPREGEAFF.

The genes are TRBV7-9 and TRBJ2-7; D might be TRBD1 (5 bases). The V and J ends lost 6 bases and 7 bases respectively, with 19 bases between them. Germline CDR1 SEHNR, CDR2 FQNEAQ (reference sequence). The CDR3 is made up of 14 amino acids. CDR3 nucleotide sequence: TGTGCCAGCAGTCCGCGGTCAGGGCCTGGGGAGCAGTACTTC. Translation: CASSPRSGPGEQYF.

The rearrangement links TRBV7-2 to TRBJ2-1, with 9 bases identical to TRBD2. V lost 4 bases, J lost 0 bases, and 1 base stayed unmatched. The CDR3 extends over 15 amino acids. CDR1 is SGHTA and CDR2 is FQGNSA in the germline V gene. The CDR3 region is CASSSSGVSYNEQFF. For the CDR3, the DNA is TGTGCCAGCAGCTCTAGCGGGGTCTCCTACAATGAGCAGTTCTTC.

This clonotype was seen many times. The genes are TRBV4-1 and TRBJ2-2; 7 bases line up with TRBD2. Germline V gene data show CDR1 as MGHRA and CDR2 as YSYEKL. The trim removed 8 bases at V and 7 bases at J, leaving 13 bases unmatched. The CDR3 is 15 residues long. The CDR3 nucleotides are TGCGCCAGCCAGCGGGAACTGAGGTTCGGCGGGGAGCTGTTTTTT. The encoded protein is CASQRELRFGGELFF.

This clonotype is termed medium-sized. This chain uses TRBV29-1 with TRBJ2-5, with 7 bases aligning to TRBD1. Germline V gene lookup returns CDR1 SQVTM and CDR2 ANQGSEA. The CDR3 totals 14 residues. J gave up 2 bases and V 7 bases, and 10 bases lay outside the gene matches. The CDR3 DNA sequence: TGCAGCGCCGACGGGACAGCGTCTCAAGAGACCCAGTACTTC. As protein: CSADGTASQETQYF.

This clonotype appeared many times. The rearrangement links TRBV28 to TRBJ2-2; TRBD2 aligns across 10 bases. Germline-derived CDR1 and CDR2 are MDHEN and SYDVKM. The CDR3 sequence is 15 residues long. Unmatched junction bases numbered 4, after V lost 2 bases and J lost 7 bases. DNA of the CDR3: TGTGCCAGCAGTTTACCCGGGACTAGCGTCGGGGAGCTGTTTTTT. Its protein product is CASSLPGTSVGELFF.